Shown below are 10 T cell receptor beta chains from a single sample sequenced in a study of cytomegalovirus exposure and HLA in healthy donors (dated by TCRdb to about 2017). The method was the immunoSEQ multiplex PCR assay. The multiplex PCR relied on a mix of 60 forward primers for TCR Vbeta segments and 13 reverse primers for TCR Jbeta segments. Held by TCRdb, this immuneACCESS table contains in-frame sequences only and omits some clones. Under half of the omission traces to an unresolved V gene where checked; the cause of the rest is unknown. This sample has 200,000 or so clones in its table, and about 87% of those were observed once. The ten top clones hold over 1% of the sample. The sample comprised PBMCs. The origin of the receptors is a man aged 30-40 years in good health and CMV-seronegative.

This chain joins TRBV6-4 and TRBJ2-1; D is ambiguous. CDR3 size: 14 residues. The ends were cut back, 6 bases at V and 0 bases at J, with 9 bases in the middle. Looked up from germline, CDR1 is MRHNA and CDR2 is SNTAGT. CDR3 in amino acids: CASRETSSYNEQFF. In DNA, the CDR3 is TGTGCCAGCAGGGAGACCAGCTCCTACAATGAGCAGTTCTTC.

This clone was recorded only once. CDR3 DNA sequence: TGTGCCAGCAGTTTGCGCTTAGCGGGAGGCGAGCAGTTCTTC. It specifies CASSLRLAGGEQFF. This chain links TRBV28 with TRBJ2-1; 10 bases map to TRBD2. CDR3 length: 14 residues. With 3 bases clipped from V and 10 bases from J, the junction kept 6 bases outside the gene matches. From germline, CDR1 is MDHEN and CDR2 SYDVKM. Complete variable domain (other parts from reference TRBV28 and TRBJ2-1): DVKVTQSSRYLVKRTGEKVFLECVQDMDHENMFWYRQDPGLGLRLIYFSYDVKMKEKGDIPEGYSVSREKKERFSLILESASTNQTSMYLCASSLRLAGGEQFFGPGTRLTVL.

The rearrangement uses TRBV29-1 and TRBJ2-1, with D possibly being TRBD1 (5 bases). Germline V gene lookup returns CDR1 SQVTM and CDR2 ANQGSEA. The germline V and J ends were trimmed by 7 bases and 0 bases, with 10 bases remaining between them. This CDR3 has 13 amino acids. In DNA, the CDR3 is TGCAGCGCAACAGGCAGCTCCTACAATGAGCAGTTCTTC. Protein: CSATGSSYNEQFF.

There are a few counts of this clone. The rearrangement uses TRBV5-1 and TRBJ2-5; tentatively, D is TRBD2 (5 bases). This CDR3 region has 16 residues. Trimming pared 0 bases from V and 2 bases from J, leaving 14 bases between. Germline V gene lookup returns CDR1 SGHRS and CDR2 YFSETQ. CDR3 loop: CASSLAVPGGQETQYF. CDR3 bases: TGCGCCAGCAGCTTGGCGGTTCCCGGCGGGCAAGAGACCCAGTACTTC.

The J gene is TRBJ2-7, the V gene TRBV19; 7 bases match TRBD2. There are 12 residues in the CDR3. The V segment lost 9 bases and the J segment 1 base; nucleotides outside the gene matches: 3. Germline lookup yields CDR1 LNHDA and CDR2 SQIVND (reference sequence). Written as DNA, the CDR3 is TGTGCCAGCAGCGGGAATTCCTACGAGCAGTACTTC. This gives the protein CASSGNSYEQYF.

V usage is TRBV6-1 and J usage is TRBJ1-4, with 7 positions matching TRBD1. The junction had 11 bases not matched to a gene; V was cut back by 6 bases and J by 7 bases. Germline V lookup: CDR1 MNHNS, CDR2 SASEGT. The length of the CDR3 is 15 residues. CDR3 region: CASRTTTYRGEKLFF. The CDR3 DNA is TGTGCCAGCAGAACCACAACCTACAGGGGTGAAAAACTGTTTTTT.

The chain uses TRBV10-3 and TRBJ2-2, with D possibly matching TRBD1 (5 bases). Germline-derived CDR1 and CDR2 are ENHRY and SYGVKD. Deletions cut 4 bases from V and 5 bases from J, with 8 bases between. This CDR3 has 13 residues. The CDR3 reads CAISVRGTGELFF. The CDR3 DNA is TGTGCCATCAGTGTAAGGGGTACCGGGGAGCTGTTTTTT.

This clone was seen a handful of times. V and J are TRBV6-4 and TRBJ2-2; 7 bases align to TRBD1. CDR1 MRHNA and CDR2 SNTAGT come from the germline V gene. There are 15 residues in the CDR3. Germline trimming cut 6 bases from V and 0 bases from J; bases unmatched to any gene: 4. CDR3 nucleotide sequence: TGTGCCAGCAGCCCGGGACAGCCGAACACCGGGGAGCTGTTTTTT. It is translated as CASSPGQPNTGELFF.

A word on this clone: The sample contains more than one DNA sequence encoding this CDR3. The CDR3 DNA reads TGCGCCAGCAGCCTAGGGGTGAACACTGAAGCTTTCTTT. Its translation: CASSLGVNTEAFF. V gene TRBV5-1 combines with J gene TRBJ1-1, with a possible D match to TRBD1 (5 bases). The CDR3 is 13 residues long. Deletions cut 4 bases from V and 0 bases from J, with 7 bases between. Germline V gene data show CDR1 as SGHRS and CDR2 as YFSETQ.

The V and J genes are TRBV25-1 and TRBJ2-1; D possibly corresponds to TRBD1 (5 bases). CDR1 is MGHDK, CDR2 SYGVNS, per germline. The CDR3 is made up of 15 amino acids. The V gene lost 4 bases and the J gene lost 1 base, with 11 bases spanning the gap. CDR3 residues: CASSGDRGSYNEQFF. The DNA of the CDR3 is TGTGCCAGCAGTGGCGACAGAGGTTCCTACAATGAGCAGTTCTTC.